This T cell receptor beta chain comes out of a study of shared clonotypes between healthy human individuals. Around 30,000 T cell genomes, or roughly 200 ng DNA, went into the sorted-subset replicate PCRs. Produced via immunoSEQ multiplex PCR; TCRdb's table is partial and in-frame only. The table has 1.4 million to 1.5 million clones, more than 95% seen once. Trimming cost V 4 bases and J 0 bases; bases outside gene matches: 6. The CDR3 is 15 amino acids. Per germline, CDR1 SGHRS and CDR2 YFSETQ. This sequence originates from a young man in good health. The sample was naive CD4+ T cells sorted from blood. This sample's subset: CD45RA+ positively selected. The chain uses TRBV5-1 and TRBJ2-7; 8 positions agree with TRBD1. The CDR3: CASSPDRGSSYEQYF. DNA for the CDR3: TGCGCCAGCAGCCCTGACAGGGGAAGCTCCTACGAGCAGTACTTC.